The rows below give T cell receptor beta chains drawn from one sample of a study of memory CD4+ T cells and cytomegalovirus serostatus. Data came from immunoSEQ multiplex PCR; TCRdb stores just in-frame clones and leaves some out. The data show tens of thousands of clones, with about four fifths seen just once and 1% to 1.3% held by the top ten. The sample consisted of memory CD4+ T cells from blood. These receptors were collected from an adult in good health and CMV-seronegative. Each CDR3 is given with its conserved first and last residue. A D gene is named only where the DNA matches it firmly. Only part of the rows carry a size: once, few, many, or a class if the clone is expanded.

TRBV19,TRBJ1-4,NA,NA,CASSVGYNEKLFF,TGTGCCAGTAGTGTCGGATATAATGAAAAACTGTTTTTT
TRBV6-5,TRBJ2-7,TRBD2,NA,CASSPGGGSPYEQYF,TGTGCCAGTAGCCCGGGCGGGGGGAGCCCTTACGAGCAGTACTTC
TRBV19,TRBJ1-2,NA,NA,CASSMDTNYGYTF,TGTGCCAGTAGTATGGACACTAACTATGGCTACACCTTC
TRBV6-1,TRBJ1-1,TRBD1,once,CATDGTARTTEAFF,TGTGCCACCGACGGGACAGCGAGAACGACTGAAGCTTTCTTT
TRBV9,TRBJ2-5,NA,few,CASSPTGIQETQYF,TGTGCCAGCAGCCCAACAGGAATCCAAGAGACCCAGTACTTC
TRBV29-1,TRBJ2-3,TRBD1,NA,CSVEDAPGQGVADTQYF,TGCAGCGTTGAAGATGCCCCGGGACAGGGGGTCGCAGATACGCAGTATTTT
TRBV28,TRBJ2-7,NA,NA,CASSAGQTSSYEQYF,TGTGCCAGCAGTGCGGGACAGACTTCCTCCTACGAGCAGTACTTC
TRBV7-2,TRBJ1-1,NA,NA,CASSFGENTEAFF,TGTGCCAGCAGCTTCGGGGAGAACACTGAAGCTTTCTTT
TRBV4-3,TRBJ2-3,NA,NA,CASSQGQSTDTQYF,TGCGCCAGCAGCCAAGGACAGAGCACAGATACGCAGTATTTT
TRBV30,TRBJ1-3,NA,NA,CAWSKMVGKRNTIYF,TGTGCCTGGAGTAAGATGGTAGGTAAAAGAAACACCATATATTTT
TRBV5-8,TRBJ2-3,TRBD2,NA,CASSPGTSGTDTQYF,TGTGCCAGCAGCCCCGGGACTAGCGGCACAGATACGCAGTATTTT
TRBV9,TRBJ2-1,TRBD2,NA,CASSVGRLATYNEQFF,TGTGCCAGCAGCGTAGGAAGACTAGCAACCTACAATGAGCAGTTCTTC
TRBV19,TRBJ2-4,NA,NA,CASSTLRGWAKNIQYF,TGTGCCAGTAGTACCCTCCGTGGTTGGGCCAAAAACATTCAGTACTTC
TRBV5-6,TRBJ2-2,TRBD1,NA,CASSLTGVATGELFF,TGTGCCAGCAGCTTGACAGGGGTAGCCACCGGGGAGCTGTTTTTT
TRBV19,TRBJ1-2,TRBD1,once,CASSRQGKGYGYTF,TGTGCCAGTAGTCGACAGGGGAAGGGCTATGGCTACACCTTC
TRBV5-4,TRBJ2-7,TRBD1,once,CASSLAGQGHEQYF,TGTGCCAGCAGCTTGGCGGGACAGGGCCACGAGCAGTACTTC
TRBV5-6,TRBJ2-3,NA,NA,CASSLAGSRASTDTQYF,TGTGCTAGCAGCTTGGCCGGGTCCCGTGCTAGCACAGATACGCAGTATTTT
TRBV18,TRBJ2-7,NA,NA,CASSPARGYEQYF,TGTGCCAGCTCACCAGCCAGGGGTTACGAGCAGTACTTC
TRBV7-7,TRBJ2-1,TRBD2,NA,CASSLGGRADEQFF,TGTGCTAGCAGCTTAGGTGGGAGGGCCGATGAGCAGTTCTTC
TRBV10-3,TRBJ1-2,TRBD1,NA,CAIRPGQDDGYTF,TGTGCCATCAGGCCGGGACAGGACGATGGCTACACCTTC
TRBV6-5,TRBJ1-1,TRBD1,NA,CASSSPGTGEVSEAFF,TGTGCCAGCAGTTCCCCGGGTACAGGGGAGGTCTCTGAAGCTTTCTTT
TRBV2,TRBJ2-3,TRBD2,NA,CASRLGTSGRTDTQYF,TGTGCCAGCAGACTAGGGACTAGCGGGAGGACAGATACGCAGTATTTT
TRBV9,TRBJ2-3,NA,NA,CASSPGVDTQYF,TGTGCCAGCAGCCCCGGCGTGGATACGCAGTATTTT
TRBV2,TRBJ2-7,TRBD1,NA,CASSQTGAYYEQYF,TGTGCCAGCAGTCAGACAGGGGCCTACTACGAGCAGTACTTC
TRBV5-1,TRBJ2-7,NA,NA,CASSLVVGSDEQYF,TGCGCCAGCAGCTTGGTAGTAGGTAGCGACGAGCAGTACTTC
TRBV11-3,TRBJ2-1,TRBD2,few,CASSSSGKWNEQFF,TGTGCCAGCAGCTCTAGCGGGAAATGGAATGAGCAGTTCTTC
TRBV21-1,TRBJ1-1,NA,NA,CASSKVVTEAFF,TGTGCCAGCAGCAAAGTCGTGACTGAAGCTTTCTTT
TRBV4-3,TRBJ2-1,TRBD2,once,CASSQVIGGGNEQFF,TGCGCCAGCAGCCAAGTGATTGGCGGGGGAAATGAGCAGTTCTTC
TRBV5-1,TRBJ1-2,NA,NA,CASSLAGEGYTF,TGCGCCAGCAGCTTGGCAGGGGAGGGCTACACCTTC
TRBV11-2,TRBJ2-5,NA,NA,CASSLARLGSGQETQYF,TGTGCCAGCAGCTTGGCTAGACTAGGTTCAGGACAAGAGACCCAGTACTTC
TRBV5-1,TRBJ1-1,NA,NA,CASNKDSSNTEAFF,TGCGCCAGCAACAAGGACAGTAGCAACACTGAAGCTTTCTTT
TRBV18,TRBJ1-5,TRBD1,NA,CASSPGQGSVVGNQPQHF,TGTGCCAGCTCACCGGGACAGGGGTCTGTAGTTGGCAATCAGCCCCAGCATTTT
TRBV5-5,TRBJ2-5,TRBD2,NA,CASSLRLATQETQYF,TGTGCCAGCAGCTTGAGACTAGCGACCCAAGAGACCCAGTACTTC
TRBV11-2,TRBJ2-6,NA,NA,CASSPRLVSSGANVLTF,TGTGCCAGCAGCCCCCGTTTGGTCTCCTCTGGGGCCAACGTCCTGACTTTC
TRBV2,TRBJ2-5,TRBD2,NA,CASKSGGRGVRETQYF,TGTGCCAGCAAATCGGGCGGGAGAGGGGTTAGGGAGACCCAGTACTTC
TRBV5-6,TRBJ1-1,TRBD1,NA,CASSFPDRGDTEAFF,TGTGCCAGCAGCTTCCCGGACAGGGGAGACACTGAAGCTTTCTTT
TRBV2,TRBJ1-1,NA,few,CASSGSSGTEAFF,TGTGCCAGCTCGGGGTCGTCGGGCACTGAAGCTTTCTTT
TRBV18,TRBJ1-3,NA,NA,CASSPKAITGNTIYF,TGTGCCAGCTCACCAAAGGCCATAACGGGAAACACCATATATTTT
TRBV6-5,TRBJ2-2,NA,NA,CASRRPSAISGELFF,TGTGCCAGCAGACGGCCATCCGCGATAAGCGGGGAGCTGTTTTTT
TRBV2,TRBJ1-2,NA,NA,CASSVGGTNYGYTF,TGTGCCAGCAGTGTAGGGGGTACTAACTATGGCTACACCTTC
TRBV6-6,TRBJ2-1,NA,NA,CASRPRGVNEQFF,TGTGCCAGCAGGCCGCGAGGGGTAAATGAGCAGTTCTTC
TRBV7-2,TRBJ1-2,NA,NA,CASSPRTVGVWGYTF,TGTGCCAGCAGCCCCAGGACAGTTGGAGTTTGGGGCTACACCTTC
TRBV7-9,TRBJ2-1,NA,NA,CASSFGTRDEQFF,TGTGCCAGCAGCTTTGGGACTCGGGATGAGCAGTTCTTC
TRBV5-1,TRBJ2-5,NA,NA,CASSQQPGQETQYF,TGCGCCAGCAGCCAGCAACCGGGACAAGAGACCCAGTACTTC
TRBV4-2,TRBJ1-5,TRBD1,few,CASSQDGQGLQPQHF,TGTGCCAGCAGCCAAGACGGACAGGGGCTTCAGCCCCAGCATTTT
TRBV5-6,TRBJ1-4,NA,once,CASSLRRVRVEKLFF,TGTGCCAGCAGCTTGCGCCGTGTCCGGGTTGAAAAACTGTTTTTT
TRBV7-9,TRBJ1-1,NA,NA,CASSSPAGGPANTEAFF,TGTGCCAGCAGCTCCCCGGCGGGGGGGCCCGCGAACACTGAAGCTTTCTTT